A single sample is the source of the 21 T cell receptor beta chains below, sequenced in a study of shared clonotypes between healthy human individuals. Produced via immunoSEQ multiplex PCR; TCRdb's table is partial and in-frame only. The sample yields 850,000 to 1,200,000 clones, about 76% seen once. Material: memory CD4+ T cells sorted from blood. Subset of the sample: CD45RA-negative fraction. The receptors were sampled from a man younger than 35 in good health.

This clone was picked up many times. CDR3 residues: CASSQGAGDGTKNIQYF. In DNA form, the CDR3 reads TGTGCCAGCAGCCAAGGGGCCGGGGACGGGACCAAAAACATTCAGTACTTC. V usage is TRBV14 and J usage is TRBJ2-4; D possibly matches TRBD1 or TRBD2 (5 bases each). Germline assignment: CDR1 SGHDN and CDR2 FVKESK. The CDR3 has 17 amino acids. The ends were cut back, 1 base at V and 2 bases at J, with 15 bases in the middle.

The chain carries TRBV11-2 and TRBJ2-7, with TRBD2 matching over 12 bases. CDR1 is SGHAT and CDR2 is FQNNGV in the germline V gene. The J segment lost 3 bases and the V segment lost 4 bases, leaving 7 bases of the junction unmatched. The CDR3 length is 16 residues. The DNA for the CDR3 is TGTGCCAGCAGCTCTGGGACTAGCGGGCGGATCTACGAGCAGTACTTC. Translated, it gives CASSSGTSGRIYEQYF. Combining the CDR3 with reference TRBV11-2 and TRBJ2-7 gives the whole variable domain EAGVAQSPRYKIIEKRQSVAFWCNPISGHATLYWYQQILGQGPKLLIQFQNNGVVDDSQLPKDRFSAERLKGVDSTLKIQPAKLEDSAVYLCASSSGTSGRIYEQYFGPGTRLTVT.

By proportion, this clone is medium-sized. The gene calls are TRBV2 and TRBJ1-3, with D unresolved. This CDR3 region has 16 residues. V lost 0 bases and J lost 0, with 9 bases in between. Per the germline V gene, CDR1 is SNHLY and CDR2 is FYNNEI. CDR3 nucleotide sequence: TGTGCCAGCAGTGAAGCGATTTCTTACTCTGGAAACACCATATATTTT. Translating gives CASSEAISYSGNTIYF.

The chain is built from TRBV5-1 and TRBJ2-5, with TRBD1 identical over 8 bases. The germline CDR1 and CDR2 sequences are SGHRS and YFSETQ. The CDR3 spans 14 residues. V lost 1 base and J lost 3; bases outside the gene matches: 2. The CDR3 region has the DNA TGCGCCAGCAGCTTGTCAGGGGGCGAAGAGACCCAGTACTTC. Its translation is CASSLSGGEETQYF.

This chain joins TRBV6-5 and TRBJ2-7, with D possibly being TRBD2 (5 bases). The germline V gene has CDR1 MNHEY and CDR2 SVGAGI. The CDR3 has 15 amino acids. With 6 bases removed from V and 2 bases from J, the gap between germline ends came to 17 bases. The CDR3: CASSEDLDLTYEQYF. As DNA, the CDR3 is TGTGCCAGCAGCGAGGACTTGGATCTGACCTACGAGCAGTACTTC.

The CDR3: CASSLGPVGGTEAFF. The CDR3 DNA reads as TGTGCCAGCAGCTTAGGTCCAGTTGGAGGCACTGAAGCTTTCTTT. V and J are TRBV11-2 and TRBJ1-1, with D hard to call. Looked up from germline, CDR1 is SGHAT and CDR2 is FQNNGV. Trimming removed 1 base at V and 4 bases at J, with 13 bases between. This CDR3 has 15 amino acids.

This rearrangement joins TRBV30 to TRBJ2-1; weak D call: TRBD2 (6 bases). With 2 bases removed from V and 8 bases from J, the gap between germline ends came to 19 bases. The V gene's germline CDR1 is GTSNPN and CDR2 SVGIG (reference sequence). There are 15 residues in the CDR3. The CDR3 DNA sequence: TGTGCCTGGAGTTTCGGAGGGCCGGGTGGGGATGAGCAGTTCTTC. It specifies CAWSFGGPGGDEQFF.

The chain carries TRBV6-1 and TRBJ2-5; 10 nucleotides line up with TRBD2. The germline V gene has CDR1 MNHNS and CDR2 SASEGT. The length of the CDR3 is 17 residues. J lost 5 bases, V lost 0 bases, and 9 bases had no gene match. This chain's CDR3 is CASSEARLAGDRETQYF. The CDR3 nucleotides are TGTGCCAGCAGTGAAGCGCGGCTAGCGGGAGATCGGGAGACCCAGTACTTC.

This clone was seen only once. This sequence joins TRBV9 and TRBJ2-3; D is perhaps TRBD1 (6 bases). In germline, CDR1 is SGDLS, CDR2 YYNGEE. The CDR3 contains 14 residues. Trimming removed 3 bases from V and 0 bases from J, with 8 bases in between. CDR3 coding DNA: TGTGCCAGCAGCGGACAGGTTAGCACAGATACGCAGTATTTT. Its translation: CASSGQVSTDTQYF.

The rearrangement links TRBV6-5 to TRBJ2-5, with a tentative D call TRBD1 (6 bases). The DNA end lines up better with TRBJ2-7; the J call may be wrong. This CDR3 comprises 13 residues. Germline assignment: CDR1 MNHEY and CDR2 SVGAGI. CDR3 residues: CASSVSTGYEQYF. The CDR3 DNA follows: TGTGCCAGCAGTGTGTCGACAGGCTACGAGCAGTACTTC.

The J gene is TRBJ2-7, the V gene TRBV7-2; D is undetermined. The CDR3 covers 15 residues. V shed 1 base and J shed 0 bases, with 10 bases lying between them. CDR1 and CDR2 from the germline V gene are SGHTA and FQGNSA. This CDR3 is CASSLVYGFSYEQYF. DNA of the CDR3: TGTGCCAGCAGCTTAGTTTATGGGTTCTCCTACGAGCAGTACTTC. The full variable domain, with the rest looked up from reference TRBV7-2 and TRBJ2-7, is GAGVSQSPSNKVTEKGKDVELRCDPISGHTALYWYRQSLGQGLEFLIYFQGNSAPDKSGLPSDRFSAERTGGSVSTLTIQRTQQEDSAVYLCASSLVYGFSYEQYFGPGTRLTVT.

DNA for the CDR3: TGTGCCAGCATTATAGGACGGACTAACACTGAAGCTTTCTTT. Translation gives CASIIGRTNTEAFF. This chain uses TRBV6-1 with TRBJ1-1; D is uncertain. The CDR3 extends over 14 amino acids. Trimming took 7 bases from V and 2 from J, leaving 14 bases between them. Germline lookup yields CDR1 MNHNS and CDR2 SASEGT.

The V and J genes are TRBV5-3 and TRBJ1-2; the D gene is possibly TRBD1 (5 bases). TRBV5-3 is annotated as an ORF whose role is uncertain. The CDR3 covers 15 residues. V was cut by 0 bases and J by 6 bases, with 15 bases left in between. In nucleotides, the CDR3 is TGTGCCAGAAGCTTGGCAAAGGCCAGGGAGCATGGCTACACCTTC. Translation: CARSLAKAREHGYTF.

The chain couples TRBV5-5 to TRBJ2-2; no firm D call. The V end lost 4 bases, the J end lost 9 bases, and 16 bases lay between the germline ends. Germline V gene lookup returns CDR1 SGHKS and CDR2 YYEKEE (reference sequence). The CDR3 is 14 residues long. CDR3 residues: CASSPDGFGWELFF. In nucleotides, the CDR3 is TGTGCCAGCAGCCCGGACGGCTTCGGTTGGGAGCTGTTTTTT.

CDR3 sequence: CATTSGEGYYEQYF. For the CDR3, the DNA is TGTGCCACAACTTCGGGGGAGGGGTACTACGAGCAGTACTTC. The V call is TRBV10-3, the J call TRBJ2-7; TRBD2 matches 7 bases. Unmatched junction bases numbered 12, after V lost 10 bases and J lost 3 bases. CDR3 length: 14 residues. CDR1 is ENHRY and CDR2 is SYGVKD in the germline V gene.

The chain combines TRBV5-1 with TRBJ2-1; 8 bases align to TRBD2. V shed 1 base and J 4 bases; nucleotides not matched to a gene: 4. The germline V gene encodes CDR1 SGHRS and CDR2 YFSETQ. CDR3 size: 15 residues. DNA for the CDR3: TGCGCCAGCAGCTTGCGAGCGGGGGCTTACAATGAGCAGTTCTTC. This codes for CASSLRAGAYNEQFF.

V and J are TRBV10-3 and TRBJ1-4, with 7 bases aligning to TRBD1. The trim removed 10 bases at V and 3 bases at J, leaving 5 bases unmatched. The germline CDR1 and CDR2 sequences are ENHRY and SYGVKD. This CDR3 has 13 amino acids. Written as DNA, the CDR3 is TGTGCCAAGAGGGGGCCTCCTAATGAAAAACTGTTTTTT. Translating gives CAKRGPPNEKLFF.

The chain couples TRBV30 to TRBJ1-4, with 7 bases matching TRBD1. The CDR3 contains 14 residues. Looked up from germline, CDR1 is GTSNPN and CDR2 is SVGIG (reference sequence). Trimming took 1 base from V and 4 from J; bases not matched to a gene: 3. The DNA of the CDR3 is TGTGCCTGGAGTGGGGACAGTTATAATGAAAAACTGTTTTTT. Translation gives CAWSGDSYNEKLFF. Full variable domain (outside the CDR3, taken from reference TRBV30 and TRBJ1-4): SQTIHQWPATLVQPVGSPLSLECTVEGTSNPNLYWYRQAAGRGLQLLFYSVGIGQISSEVPQNLSASRPQDRQFILSSKKLLLSDSGFYLCAWSGDSYNEKLFFGSGTQLSVL.

Points on this clone: A clone one base away is much larger, so this may be a read error. V gene TRBV11-3 combines with J gene TRBJ2-3, with D tentatively TRBD2 (6 bases). Germline lookup yields CDR1 SGHNT and CDR2 YENEEA. This CDR3 region has 13 residues. Trimming pared 1 base from V and 5 bases from J, leaving 7 bases between. The CDR3 spells CASSLGGVDTQYF. The DNA for the CDR3 is TGTGCCAGCAGCTTAGGGGGGGTAGATACGCAGTATTTT.

As concerns this clone: The sample has other DNA sequences that encode this CDR3 too. This sequence joins TRBV6-1 and TRBJ2-2, with a tentative D call TRBD1 (6 bases). This CDR3 has 13 amino acids. The germline V gene encodes CDR1 MNHNS and CDR2 SASEGT. Between the trimmed V and J ends, which lost 6 bases and 5 bases, there was a span of 10 bases. CDR3 in amino acids: CASRARGTGELFF. DNA for the CDR3: TGTGCCAGCAGGGCAAGGGGGACCGGGGAGCTGTTTTTT.

This rearrangement joins TRBV11-2 to TRBJ2-5; 12 bases agree with TRBD1. From germline, CDR1 is SGHAT and CDR2 FQNNGV. CDR3 length: 16 amino acids. J gave up 4 bases and V 0 bases, and 3 bases lay outside the gene matches. The CDR3 DNA reads as TGTGCCAGCAGCTTAGACGGGACAGGGGGCGGAGAGACCCAGTACTTC. Translated, it gives CASSLDGTGGGETQYF.